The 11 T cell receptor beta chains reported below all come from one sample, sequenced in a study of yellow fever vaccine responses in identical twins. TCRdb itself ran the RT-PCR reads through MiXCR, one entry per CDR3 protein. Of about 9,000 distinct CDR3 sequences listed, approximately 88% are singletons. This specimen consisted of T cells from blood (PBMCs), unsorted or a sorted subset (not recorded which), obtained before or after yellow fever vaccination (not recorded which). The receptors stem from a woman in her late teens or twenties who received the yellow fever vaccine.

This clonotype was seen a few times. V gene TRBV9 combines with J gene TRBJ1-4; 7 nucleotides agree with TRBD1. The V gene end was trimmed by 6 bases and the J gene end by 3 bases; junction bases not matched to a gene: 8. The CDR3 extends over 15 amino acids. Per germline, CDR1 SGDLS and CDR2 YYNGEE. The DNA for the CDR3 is TGTGCCAGCACCGCCGCGGACAGGCCTAATGAAAAACTGTTTTTT. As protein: CASTAADRPNEKLFF.

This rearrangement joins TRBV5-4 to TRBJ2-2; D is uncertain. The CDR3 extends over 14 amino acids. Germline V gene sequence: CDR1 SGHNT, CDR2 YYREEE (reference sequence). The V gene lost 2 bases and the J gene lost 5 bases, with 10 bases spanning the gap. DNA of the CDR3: TGTGCCAGCAGCTTAGTCGGCCCAACCGGGGAGCTGTTTTTT. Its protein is CASSLVGPTGELFF.

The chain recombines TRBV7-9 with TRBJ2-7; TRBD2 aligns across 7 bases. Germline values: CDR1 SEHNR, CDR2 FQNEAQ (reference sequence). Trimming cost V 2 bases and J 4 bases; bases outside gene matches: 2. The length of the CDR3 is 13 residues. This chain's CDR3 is CASSLRGGYEQYV. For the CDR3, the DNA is TGTGCCAGCAGCTTACGGGGAGGGTACGAGCAGTACGTC.

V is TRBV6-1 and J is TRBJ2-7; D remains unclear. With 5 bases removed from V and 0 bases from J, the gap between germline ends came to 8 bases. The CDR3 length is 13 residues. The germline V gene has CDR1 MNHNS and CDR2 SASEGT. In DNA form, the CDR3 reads TGTGCCAGCAGTACGGACGCCTCCTACGAGCAGTACTTC. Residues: CASSTDASYEQYF.

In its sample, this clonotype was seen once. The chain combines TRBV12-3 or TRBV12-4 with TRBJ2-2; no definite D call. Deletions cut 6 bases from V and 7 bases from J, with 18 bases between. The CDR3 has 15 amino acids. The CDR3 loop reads CASRIGQDGYGELFF. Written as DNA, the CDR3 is TGTGCCAGCAGAATTGGGCAGGATGGTTACGGGGAGCTGTTTTTT.

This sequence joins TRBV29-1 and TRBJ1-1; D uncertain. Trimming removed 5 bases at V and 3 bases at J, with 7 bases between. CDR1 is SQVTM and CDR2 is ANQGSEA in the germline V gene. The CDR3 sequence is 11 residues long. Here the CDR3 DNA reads TGCAGCGTTTCCCGGGACACTGAAGCTTTCTTT. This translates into CSVSRDTEAFF.

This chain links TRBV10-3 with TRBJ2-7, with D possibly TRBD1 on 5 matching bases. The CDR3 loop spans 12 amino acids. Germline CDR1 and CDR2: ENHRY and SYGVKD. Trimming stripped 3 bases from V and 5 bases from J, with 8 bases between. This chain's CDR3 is CAISDRENEQYV. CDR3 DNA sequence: TGTGCCATCAGTGACAGGGAAAACGAGCAGTACGTC.

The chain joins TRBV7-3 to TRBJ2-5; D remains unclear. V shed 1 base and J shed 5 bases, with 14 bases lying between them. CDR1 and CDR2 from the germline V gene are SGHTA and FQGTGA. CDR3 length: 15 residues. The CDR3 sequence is CASSLNGPSSETQYF. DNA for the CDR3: TGTGCCAGCAGCTTAAACGGACCCTCATCGGAGACCCAGTACTTC.

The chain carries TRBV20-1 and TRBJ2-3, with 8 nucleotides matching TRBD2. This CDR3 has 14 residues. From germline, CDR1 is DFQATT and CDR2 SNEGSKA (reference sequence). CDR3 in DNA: TGCAGCCCGTTAAGCGGGAGCGGCACAGATACGCAGTATTTT. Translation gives CSPLSGSGTDTQYF.

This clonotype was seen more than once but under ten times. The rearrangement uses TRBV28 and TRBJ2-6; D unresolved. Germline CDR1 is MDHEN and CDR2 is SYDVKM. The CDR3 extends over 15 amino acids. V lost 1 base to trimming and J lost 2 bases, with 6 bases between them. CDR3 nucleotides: TGTGCCAGCAGTTTATTAGGGACTGGGGCCAACGTCCTGACTTTC. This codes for CASSLLGTGANVLTF.

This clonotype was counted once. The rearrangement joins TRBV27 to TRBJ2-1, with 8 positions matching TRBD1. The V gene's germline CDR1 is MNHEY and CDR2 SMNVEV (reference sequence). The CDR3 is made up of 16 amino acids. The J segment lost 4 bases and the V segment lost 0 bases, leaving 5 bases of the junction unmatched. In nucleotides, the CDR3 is TGTGCCAGCAGTTTATCCGGGACAGGCGCATACAATGAGCAGTTCTTC. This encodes CASSLSGTGAYNEQFF.